This T cell receptor (beta chain) was obtained from a study of T cell repertoires in cytomegalovirus infection (dated by TCRdb to between 2018 and 2020). About the study as a whole: Peptide stimulations targeted recently identified HLA-C-restricted CMV epitopes, whose presentation resists viral immunomodulation, together with well-studied HLA-B-restricted epitopes. Because public TCR beta signatures pointed to carriage of CMV infection together with the matching HLA type, the HLA type of each donor mattered for the analysis.

What this sample's treatment or condition label stands for: in vitro stimulation with specific CMV peptide epitopes to enrich CMV-specific T cells. This clonotype was picked up one time. The clone's antigen remains unknown. No much larger clone exists at a distance of one base, and base qualities are not known. One read alone is a weak basis. Germline trimming: 3 bases from V, 0 bases from J; junction bases outside gene matches: 4. CDR1 SGHVS and CDR2 FNYEAQ are derived from the germline V gene. From cysteine to phenylalanine, the CDR3 is 15 amino acids long. The sequence is cut down to CDR3 DNA, 45 bases in frame from base 1. General conclusions and limits of the study: Cumulative frequency of public TCR beta family members discriminated carriers of CMV infection plus the relevant HLA type in this cohort and an independent roughly 320-donor cohort. The ex vivo response was dominated by HLA-C-restricted CMV-specific TCR beta clonotypes, which also provided the single most frequent clonotype in two of eight donors.

Sequencing used an Illumina HiSeq 1500. TCRdb itself trimmed the public reads at Q25 with fastp, ran MiXCR and retained productive beta chains. When rows share a CDR3 protein, they turn into one entry using the most common DNA and genes. This sample gives around 570,000 distinct CDR3 sequences in total; roughly 43% of them show up just once. The ten largest clones represent 48% of the sample. The V and J segments used are TRBV7-6 and TRBJ1-2; TRBD1 lines up with 7 middle nucleotides. The source material was cultured PBMCs, sampled from culture after CMV antigen stimulation. This TCR came from a human donor in good health (CMV status not recorded). Some clones in this sample may be carry-over from other donors' samples. The DNA sequence is given as TGTGCCAGCAGCTTCGGGACAGAAGCTAACTATGGCTACACCTTC. Its product reads: CASSFGTEANYGYTF.